This TCR beta chain was recorded in a study of early T cells in non-severe SARS-CoV-2 infection. Study observations and caveats: Using VDJdb, the matching emphasized anti-spike CD8 responses while missing private and CD4 specificities.

TCRdb reprocessed the 5' RACE reads via MiXCR and lists one record per CDR3 protein. The sample holds some 120,000 distinct CDR3 sequences, 15% seen once. This clonotype was seen a few times. Its antigen remains unknown. This clonotype was obtained from an adult who was a healthcare worker with PCR-confirmed SARS-CoV-2 infection or an uninfected control (not recorded which). Sequenced material: whole blood.

DNA for the CDR3: TGTGCCAGCAGTCCTCCCCGGGACAGGGGTGGTGGCTACACCTTC. Its protein is CASSPPRDRGGGYTF. The V and J genes are TRBV7-6 and TRBJ1-2; 10 bases align to TRBD1. The CDR3 spans 15 residues. The V and J ends lost 6 bases and 7 bases, in that order; junction bases with no gene match: 11. In germline, CDR1 is SGHVS, CDR2 FNYEAQ.